A selection of T cell receptor beta chains follows, all from one sample in a study of OX40 agonist ivuxolimab in advanced cancers. Measured with immunoSEQ multiplex PCR; TCRdb has only the in-frame clones, and not every one. There are some 70,000 clones in the sample; more than 75% occur only once, and 8.2% lies in the top ten. The sample in question was CD4+ or CD8+ T cells sorted from blood, obtained in a trial of the OX40 agonist ivuxolimab. The receptor set was obtained from an adult with an advanced solid tumor such as melanoma, head and neck, liver or kidney cancer. CDR3s leave out the opening cysteine and the closing phenylalanine or tryptophan. The order of the fields is J gene, V gene, D gene, CDR3 length, CDR3 protein. The D gene is left open where the match is weak.

j_call: TRBJ1-2; v_call: TRBV10-3; d_call: TRBD1; cdr3_length: 15; cdr3_aa: AISQRGGQATNYGYT
j_call: TRBJ2-6; v_call: TRBV6-5; d_call: NA; cdr3_length: 14; cdr3_aa: ASSYSGVEGANVLT
j_call: TRBJ2-5; v_call: TRBV7-9; d_call: NA; cdr3_length: 12; cdr3_aa: ASSSGLYQETQY
j_call: TRBJ1-3; v_call: TRBV28; d_call: NA; cdr3_length: 13; cdr3_aa: ASSSLGLSGNTIY
j_call: TRBJ1-5; v_call: TRBV2; d_call: NA; cdr3_length: 10; cdr3_aa: ASRAEKQPQH
j_call: TRBJ2-3; v_call: TRBV7-2; d_call: TRBD1; cdr3_length: 12; cdr3_aa: ASSTGTGADTQY
j_call: TRBJ2-1; v_call: TRBV7-8; d_call: TRBD1; cdr3_length: 14; cdr3_aa: ASSLRGTVLGNEQF
j_call: TRBJ2-1; v_call: TRBV7-3; d_call: TRBD2; cdr3_length: 15; cdr3_aa: ASSHNSGRPYYNEQF
j_call: TRBJ2-1; v_call: TRBV7-9; d_call: NA; cdr3_length: 9; cdr3_aa: ASNSVNEQF
j_call: TRBJ2-7; v_call: TRBV28; d_call: TRBD2; cdr3_length: 14; cdr3_aa: ASSLEAGLAAYEQY
j_call: TRBJ1-4; v_call: TRBV6-5; d_call: TRBD1; cdr3_length: 13; cdr3_aa: ASSSRGTGAEKLF
j_call: TRBJ2-1; v_call: TRBV7-3; d_call: NA; cdr3_length: 12; cdr3_aa: ASSRYLAPHEQF
j_call: TRBJ2-3; v_call: TRBV6-5; d_call: NA; cdr3_length: 11; cdr3_aa: ASTTRAADTQY
j_call: TRBJ1-1; v_call: TRBV27; d_call: NA; cdr3_length: 11; cdr3_aa: ASGRTVNTEAF
j_call: TRBJ1-3; v_call: TRBV5-1; d_call: NA; cdr3_length: 12; cdr3_aa: ASSLGSSGNTIY
j_call: TRBJ2-5; v_call: TRBV29-1; d_call: NA; cdr3_length: 14; cdr3_aa: SVEEGSSQGLETQY
j_call: TRBJ2-3; v_call: TRBV5-1; d_call: NA; cdr3_length: 13; cdr3_aa: ASSLGAGSTDTQY
j_call: TRBJ2-4; v_call: TRBV6-4; d_call: TRBD2; cdr3_length: 17; cdr3_aa: ASTTPGASGGLAKNIQY
j_call: TRBJ1-1; v_call: TRBV6-1; d_call: NA; cdr3_length: 12; cdr3_aa: ASSDRGGVTEAF
j_call: TRBJ2-2; v_call: TRBV21-1; d_call: NA; cdr3_length: 14; cdr3_aa: ASIPKGQGVTGELF
j_call: TRBJ2-3; v_call: TRBV15; d_call: NA; cdr3_length: 12; cdr3_aa: ATSRGGSTDTQY
j_call: TRBJ1-6; v_call: TRBV10-3; d_call: NA; cdr3_length: 14; cdr3_aa: AISESWDTYNSPLH
j_call: TRBJ1-5; v_call: TRBV7-4; d_call: NA; cdr3_length: 14; cdr3_aa: ASSQEQPYSNQPQH
j_call: TRBJ2-1; v_call: TRBV29-1; d_call: NA; cdr3_length: 11; cdr3_aa: SVSPLVDNEQF
j_call: TRBJ2-1; v_call: TRBV1; d_call: NA; cdr3_length: 14; cdr3_aa: TSSRPPWKDYNEQF
j_call: TRBJ1-5; v_call: TRBV19; d_call: NA; cdr3_length: 14; cdr3_aa: ASSRGASSSNQPQH
j_call: TRBJ1-2; v_call: TRBV5-8; d_call: NA; cdr3_length: 12; cdr3_aa: ASSLEAVNYGYT
j_call: TRBJ1-1; v_call: TRBV5-5; d_call: NA; cdr3_length: 15; cdr3_aa: ASSLILPGPERAEAF
j_call: TRBJ2-5; v_call: TRBV19; d_call: TRBD2; cdr3_length: 13; cdr3_aa: ASEASGGAWETQY
j_call: NA; v_call: TRBV9; d_call: NA; cdr3_length: 13; cdr3_aa: ASSVAGLPGYEQY
j_call: TRBJ1-2; v_call: TRBV7-8; d_call: NA; cdr3_length: 12; cdr3_aa: ASSAFVGGYGYT
j_call: TRBJ2-5; v_call: TRBV10-3; d_call: TRBD2; cdr3_length: 14; cdr3_aa: AISEGLAESQETQY
j_call: TRBJ2-5; v_call: TRBV9; d_call: NA; cdr3_length: 6; cdr3_aa: ASSGAY
j_call: TRBJ2-2; v_call: TRBV18; d_call: NA; cdr3_length: 14; cdr3_aa: ASSPPGERGTGELF
j_call: TRBJ2-3; v_call: TRBV6-1; d_call: NA; cdr3_length: 15; cdr3_aa: ASSGASGGAFTDTQY
j_call: TRBJ1-1; v_call: TRBV5-4; d_call: NA; cdr3_length: 10; cdr3_aa: ASSVGPSEAF
j_call: TRBJ1-4; v_call: TRBV27; d_call: NA; cdr3_length: 11; cdr3_aa: ASSRGANEKLF
j_call: TRBJ2-7; v_call: TRBV7-2; d_call: NA; cdr3_length: 12; cdr3_aa: ASSYDRTTYEQY
j_call: TRBJ2-2; v_call: TRBV7-2; d_call: NA; cdr3_length: 14; cdr3_aa: ASSLKSGRSSGELF
j_call: TRBJ2-5; v_call: TRBV5-8; d_call: NA; cdr3_length: 12; cdr3_aa: ASSFRLRAETQY
j_call: TRBJ2-5; v_call: TRBV21-1; d_call: NA; cdr3_length: 10; cdr3_aa: ASSKRVETQY
j_call: TRBJ1-2; v_call: TRBV6-6; d_call: NA; cdr3_length: 12; cdr3_aa: ASSSGRIDGGYT